Included here is one TCR beta chain sequence, with context. Antigen: not known. This sample stems from a study of PD-1 blockade in classical Hodgkin lymphoma. Whole-study findings and limits: Exclusion applied to patients who initiated nivolumab less than 1 year following ASCT. The origin of the repertoire differences remains undefined, with disease activity or prior therapy as possible causes. Similar baseline diversity was found in complete responders and newly diagnosed patients.

With no exception, relapse followed autologous stem cell transplantation in all patients, and brentuximab vedotin exposure varied. Best responses fell into complete response, partial response or progressive disease. V gave up 1 base and J gave up 5 bases, with 15 bases separating them. The CDR3 is 14 residues long. Germline V lookup: CDR1 GTSNPN, CDR2 SVGIG (reference sequence). The assay was immunoSEQ multiplex PCR, and TCRdb's table has in-frame clones only and misses some. The sample lists more than 90,000 clones; around 81% were seen once. The material sequenced was peripheral blood mononuclear cells (PBMCs), taken before the second cycle of nivolumab. The chain is built from TRBV30 and TRBJ2-7, with D possibly matching TRBD1 (6 bases). This TCR was recovered from a human donor with classical Hodgkin lymphoma. CDR3 DNA sequence: TGTGCCTGGAGTGCTGACAGGATTAGCCACGAGCAGTACTTC. Translated: CAWSADRISHEQYF.